This T cell receptor (beta chain) was identified in a study of T cell changes during pregnancy in multiple sclerosis. The protocol was immunoSEQ multiplex PCR, while the TCRdb copy is restricted to in-frame clones and leaves out a portion. In the table there are about 57,000 clones, about 91% of which are singletons. The CDR3 covers 18 residues. Trimming removed 4 bases from V and 0 bases from J; junction bases left unmatched: 6. The germline gives CDR1 LNHDA, CDR2 SQIVND (reference sequence). The sequence came from a female donor with multiple sclerosis, enrolled in a pregnancy study. The rearrangement links TRBV19 to TRBJ2-3; 14 bases line up with TRBD2. Source: CD4+ T cells from peripheral blood mononuclear cells, taken in the second trimester of pregnancy. In nucleotides, the CDR3 is TGTGCCAGTAGTAGCGGACTAGCGGGGGGCCCTAGCACAGATACGCAGTATTTT. This translates into CASSSGLAGGPSTDTQYF.